Following are 27 T cell receptor beta chains from one sample sequenced in a study of CD8 T cells in ankylosing spondylitis. TCRdb called the 5' RACE reads again in MiXCR, with one record for every CDR3 protein. The sample consists of around 27,000 distinct CDR3 sequences, roughly 2.4% of them appearing once. Sequencing was performed on blood, either unsorted or a sorted T cell fraction (not recorded which). These receptors were collected from a female donor with ankylosing spondylitis or in good health (not recorded which).

This clonotype came up many times. The V gene is TRBV9, the J gene TRBJ2-1; 11 bases are shared with TRBD2. The CDR3 consists of 15 residues. The germline gives CDR1 SGDLS, CDR2 YYNGEE. Trimming took 4 bases from V and 10 from J; bases not matched to a gene: 10. CDR3 bases: TGTGCCAGCAGCCTCGGGCTAGCGGGAGGAGGGGAGCAGTTCTTC. This encodes CASSLGLAGGGEQFF.

This clonotype was counted many times. The CDR3 DNA sequence: TGTGCCAGCAGCGTAGAAGGGGGGTTTGGGGAGCAGTACTTC. Protein: CASSVEGGFGEQYF. V is TRBV9 and J is TRBJ2-7; D may match TRBD1 or TRBD2 (6 bases each). Germline lookup yields CDR1 SGDLS and CDR2 YYNGEE. Trimming left V 0 bases short and J 7 bases short, with 14 bases between. This CDR3 contains 14 residues. The full variable domain, with the rest looked up from reference TRBV9 and TRBJ2-7, is DSGVTQTPKHLITATGQRVTLRCSPRSGDLSVYWYQQSLDQGLQFLIQYYNGEERAKGNILERFSAQQFPDLHSELNLSSLELGDSALYFCASSVEGGFGEQYFGPGTRLTVT.

This clonotype appeared many times. The chain uses TRBV9 and TRBJ2-1; D call uncertain. Trimming left V 3 bases short and J 0 bases short, with 10 bases between. The CDR3 has 15 amino acids. Per the germline V gene, CDR1 is SGDLS and CDR2 is YYNGEE. CDR3 region: CASSASTSSYNEQFF. CDR3 DNA: TGTGCCAGCAGCGCAAGCACGAGCTCCTACAATGAGCAGTTCTTC.

This clonotype was recorded many times. V and J are TRBV9 and TRBJ2-2; D possibly corresponds to TRBD2 (6 bases). The germline gives CDR1 SGDLS, CDR2 YYNGEE. This CDR3 contains 16 residues. The V and J ends lost 4 bases and 6 bases respectively, with 19 bases between them. Written as DNA, the CDR3 is TGTGCCAGCAGCTCACCAGCTGGGGGAGGCGCCGGGGAGCTGTTTTTT. Translated, it gives CASSSPAGGGAGELFF.

This clonotype was found many times. The chain has TRBV9 and TRBJ1-2, with D unresolved. The V end was cut by 0 bases, the J end by 5 bases, with 14 bases between. The CDR3 has 15 amino acids. CDR1 and CDR2 (germline): SGDLS, YYNGEE. CDR3 residues: CASSVAPDPGYGYTF. The CDR3 DNA is TGTGCCAGCAGCGTAGCCCCGGACCCTGGATATGGCTACACCTTC.

This clonotype was seen many times. The rearrangement uses TRBV9 and TRBJ2-5, with no clear D. The CDR3 has 12 amino acids. The ends were cut back, 4 bases at V and 5 bases at J, with 9 bases in the middle. Germline CDR1 reads SGDLS; CDR2 reads YYNGEE. The DNA for the CDR3 is TGTGCCAGCAGCCGATCGAGCGAGACCCAGTACTTC. Translated: CASSRSSETQYF.

This clonotype was observed at least ten times. The genes are TRBV9 and TRBJ2-7; either TRBD1 or TRBD2 may supply D (5 bases each). The CDR3 is 17 residues long. V gave up 3 bases and J gave up 3 bases, with 22 bases separating them. Germline CDR1 and CDR2: SGDLS and YYNGEE. CDR3 sequence: CASSAGRGAERYYEQYF. The CDR3 coding sequence is TGTGCCAGCAGCGCTGGAAGAGGGGCAGAGAGGTACTACGAGCAGTACTTC.

V usage is TRBV9 and J usage is TRBJ2-5; tentatively, D is TRBD1 (6 bases). Germline V CDR1 and CDR2: SGDLS, YYNGEE. The CDR3 totals 13 residues. V gave up 4 bases and J gave up 2 bases, with 9 bases separating them. The CDR3 nucleotides are TGTGCCAGCAGCCCGGACAGACAAGAGACCCAGTACTTC. Amino acid sequence: CASSPDRQETQYF.

The table lists this clonotype with many counts. The gene calls are TRBV9 and TRBJ1-1, with D unclear. V shed 0 bases and J shed 1 base, with 4 bases lying between them. CDR3 length: 13 residues. Germline loops: CDR1 SGDLS, CDR2 YYNGEE. The CDR3 DNA reads TGTGCCAGCAGCGTAGGATCGAACACTGAAGCTTTCTTT. It encodes CASSVGSNTEAFF. The variable domain in full, with the rest retrieved from reference TRBV9 and TRBJ1-1, is DSGVTQTPKHLITATGQRVTLRCSPRSGDLSVYWYQQSLDQGLQFLIQYYNGEERAKGNILERFSAQQFPDLHSELNLSSLELGDSALYFCASSVGSNTEAFFGQGTRLTVV.

This clonotype was observed at least ten times. The chain links TRBV9 to TRBJ2-1, with D perhaps matching TRBD1 (6 bases). Trimming took off 0 bases at V and 4 bases at J, with 11 bases between the two ends. This CDR3 is built from 15 residues. Germline loops: CDR1 SGDLS, CDR2 YYNGEE. CDR3 coding DNA: TGTGCCAGCAGCGTAGCACAGGGACAATACAATGAGCAGTTCTTC. As protein: CASSVAQGQYNEQFF.

Ten or more counts support this clonotype. This chain uses TRBV9 with TRBJ2-6, with unresolved D. Germline V CDR1 and CDR2: SGDLS, YYNGEE. V was cut by 0 bases and J by 0 bases, with 4 bases left in between. The CDR3 is 15 amino acids. In nucleotides, the CDR3 is TGTGCCAGCAGCGTAGAGGGCTCTGGGGCCAACGTCCTGACTTTC. Amino acid sequence: CASSVEGSGANVLTF.

This clonotype was seen many times. This chain joins TRBV9 and TRBJ2-7; D remains ambiguous. This CDR3 is built from 14 residues. Germline-derived CDR1 and CDR2 are SGDLS and YYNGEE. The ends were cut back, 0 bases at V and 0 bases at J, with 7 bases in the middle. The CDR3 loop reads CASSVGDGSYEQYF. The DNA of the CDR3 is TGTGCCAGCAGCGTAGGCGACGGCTCCTACGAGCAGTACTTC.

This clonotype was counted ten times or more. V gene TRBV9 combines with J gene TRBJ1-3, with D perhaps matching TRBD1 (5 bases). The CDR3 covers 15 residues. Looked up from germline, CDR1 is SGDLS and CDR2 is YYNGEE. Trimming took 3 bases from V and 2 from J, leaving 12 bases between them. CDR3 nucleotide sequence: TGTGCCAGCAGCGCCGACAGACAACCTGGAAACACCATATATTTT. This sequence encodes CASSADRQPGNTIYF.

This clonotype came up many times. This chain uses TRBV9 with TRBJ2-1; 7 bases line up with TRBD2. Per germline, CDR1 SGDLS and CDR2 YYNGEE. Trimming at V came to 4 bases and at J to 12 bases, leaving 22 bases not matched to a gene. The CDR3 loop spans 17 amino acids. For the CDR3, the DNA is TGTGCCAGCAGCCCACCCGGCCGAAACGGGGAGGGCTTTGGGCAGTTCTTC. It specifies CASSPPGRNGEGFGQFF.

The table lists this clonotype with many counts. The CDR3 nucleotides are TGTGCCAGCAGCGCCAAAGGGGGGGACAGGGCTTACGCTAACTATGGCTACACCTTC. Its protein is CASSAKGGDRAYANYGYTF. The V and J genes are TRBV9 and TRBJ1-2, with 9 bases that match TRBD1. J gave up 0 bases and V 3 bases, and 15 bases lay outside the gene matches. Looked up from germline, CDR1 is SGDLS and CDR2 is YYNGEE. The CDR3 is made up of 19 amino acids.

This clonotype has ten or more counts. The CDR3 coding sequence is TGTGCCAGCACCCGGGACAGGGACACCGGGGAGCTGTTTTTT. This codes for CASTRDRDTGELFF. This chain links TRBV9 with TRBJ2-2; TRBD1 agrees at 9 bases. Germline V gene sequence: CDR1 SGDLS, CDR2 YYNGEE. This CDR3 has 14 residues. J lost 3 bases, V lost 6 bases, and 3 bases had no gene match.

The table lists this clonotype with many counts. The junction departs from the called germline gene at one end, perhaps through a read error. The CDR3 spells CASNVDGSGRYEQYF. The CDR3 region has the DNA TGTGCCAGCAACGTAGATGGTAGCGGGAGGTACGAGCAGTACTTC. The gene calls are TRBV9 and TRBJ2-7; TRBD2 aligns across 10 bases. The germline CDR1 and CDR2 sequences are SGDLS and YYNGEE. The CDR3 runs 15 residues.

This clonotype was counted many times. CDR3 in DNA: TGTGCCAGCAGCTCTGGCTATGAGCAGTTCTTC. Translating gives CASSSGYEQFF. V usage is TRBV9 and J usage is TRBJ2-1; D is uncertain. Between the trimmed V and J ends, which lost 4 bases and 8 bases, there was a span of 7 bases. The CDR3 spans 11 residues. CDR1 is SGDLS and CDR2 is YYNGEE in the germline V gene.

This clonotype was detected ten times or more. The chain carries TRBV9 and TRBJ2-1; D unclear. The V gene's germline CDR1 is SGDLS and CDR2 YYNGEE. Trimming cost V 0 bases and J 0 bases, with 10 bases left between them. The CDR3 is 16 residues long. DNA for the CDR3: TGTGCCAGCAGCGTAGTAACAGATAGCTCCTACAATGAGCAGTTCTTC. It translates to CASSVVTDSSYNEQFF.

This clonotype was seen repeatedly, ten times or more. This chain joins TRBV9 and TRBJ2-3; 9 bases fit TRBD2. Germline values: CDR1 SGDLS, CDR2 YYNGEE. The CDR3 loop spans 15 amino acids. Germline trimming cut 3 bases from V and 0 bases from J; bases unmatched to any gene: 2. CDR3 nucleotide sequence: TGTGCCAGCAGCGAGCTAGCGGGGAGCACAGATACGCAGTATTTT. Translated: CASSELAGSTDTQYF. Full variable domain (outside the CDR3, taken from reference TRBV9 and TRBJ2-3): DSGVTQTPKHLITATGQRVTLRCSPRSGDLSVYWYQQSLDQGLQFLIQYYNGEERAKGNILERFSAQQFPDLHSELNLSSLELGDSALYFCASSELAGSTDTQYFGPGTRLTVL.

There are many counts of this clonotype. The chain carries TRBV9 and TRBJ2-7; 10 positions match TRBD2. CDR3 length: 17 amino acids. The V gene's germline CDR1 is SGDLS and CDR2 YYNGEE. Trimming took 0 bases from V and 2 from J; bases not matched to a gene: 8. The CDR3 sequence: CASSVGRVAGGTYEQYF. CDR3 bases: TGTGCCAGCAGCGTAGGGCGGGTAGCGGGAGGAACCTACGAGCAGTACTTC.

The sample holds many counts of this clonotype. V is TRBV9 and J is TRBJ2-3, with D possibly matching TRBD2 (6 bases). Trimming stripped 6 bases from V and 4 bases from J, with 18 bases between. The CDR3 spans 15 residues. From germline, CDR1 is SGDLS and CDR2 YYNGEE. This CDR3 reads CASTTGGLQADTQYF. CDR3 DNA sequence: TGTGCCAGCACCACCGGGGGACTTCAAGCAGATACGCAGTATTTT.

This chain joins TRBV9 and TRBJ2-5; D might be TRBD1 (6 bases). Germline loops: CDR1 SGDLS, CDR2 YYNGEE. Trimming stripped 4 bases from V and 2 bases from J, with 12 bases between. The CDR3 is made up of 14 amino acids. CDR3 protein: CASSTGPTQETQYF. The CDR3 bases are TGTGCCAGCAGCACAGGGCCAACACAAGAGACCCAGTACTTC.

In its sample, this clonotype was seen many times. CDR3 in DNA: TGTGCCAGCAGCGTAGCGGGGAACTCCTACAATGAGCAGTTCTTC. It specifies CASSVAGNSYNEQFF. The V call is TRBV9, the J call TRBJ2-1, with a possible D match to TRBD2 (5 bases). This CDR3 has 15 amino acids. Trimming took 0 bases from V and 0 from J, leaving 7 bases between them. CDR1 SGDLS and CDR2 YYNGEE come from the germline V gene.

This clonotype was seen repeatedly, ten times or more. This chain joins TRBV9 and TRBJ2-1; perhaps TRBD1 as D (6 bases). There are 16 residues in the CDR3. Between the trimmed V and J ends, which lost 3 bases and 0 bases, there was a span of 13 bases. Germline V gene sequence: CDR1 SGDLS, CDR2 YYNGEE. The CDR3 bases are TGTGCCAGCAGCGCCCTCACAGGGAGCTCCTACAATGAGCAGTTCTTC. It encodes CASSALTGSSYNEQFF.

This clonotype has ten or more counts. This chain joins TRBV9 and TRBJ1-3; D gene ambiguous. V gave up 3 bases and J gave up 2 bases, with 12 bases separating them. The CDR3 has 15 amino acids. From germline, CDR1 is SGDLS and CDR2 YYNGEE. The CDR3 DNA is TGTGCCAGCAGCGCACGACTATCCACTGGAAACACCATATATTTT. As protein: CASSARLSTGNTIYF. The full variable domain, completed using reference TRBV9 and TRBJ1-3, is DSGVTQTPKHLITATGQRVTLRCSPRSGDLSVYWYQQSLDQGLQFLIQYYNGEERAKGNILERFSAQQFPDLHSELNLSSLELGDSALYFCASSARLSTGNTIYFGEGSWLTVV.

This clonotype was recorded at least ten times. The CDR3 is CASSVDGGRIQETQYF. CDR3 bases: TGTGCCAGCAGCGTAGACGGGGGCAGGATCCAAGAGACCCAGTACTTC. This sequence joins TRBV9 and TRBJ2-5, with D tentatively TRBD1 or TRBD2 (6 bases each). This CDR3 spans 16 amino acids. Per germline, CDR1 SGDLS and CDR2 YYNGEE. V lost 0 bases to trimming and J lost 1 base, with 13 bases between them.